The 11 T cell receptor beta chains in this list originate from one sample, sequenced in a study of shared clonotypes between healthy human individuals. Here immunoSEQ multiplex PCR was the method, and the copy in TCRdb shows in-frame clones only, minus some. This sample has just over 2,000,000 clones, with about 94% found just once. Naive CD8 cells comprised CD45RO-negative, CCR7-positively selected cells, excluding terminally differentiated effector memory CD45RA+ cells. Sequenced: naive CD8+ T cells sorted from blood. The receptors were sampled from a man aged 18 to 29 in good health.

The chain combines TRBV7-9 with TRBJ2-7, with D hard to call. This CDR3 has 13 residues. Trimming left V 1 base short and J 5 bases short, with 9 bases between. Germline V gives CDR1 SEHNR, CDR2 FQNEAQ (reference sequence). For the CDR3, the DNA is TGTGCCAGCAGCTTAGTGGGGATCAACGAGCAGTACTTC. Its protein is CASSLVGINEQYF.

V gene TRBV5-5 combines with J gene TRBJ1-6; a possible D gene is TRBD1 (5 bases). CDR1 is SGHKS and CDR2 is YYEKEE in the germline V gene (reference sequence). V was shortened by 5 bases and J by 0 bases, with 15 bases between the two germline ends. The CDR3 consists of 17 residues. CDR3 loop: CASSLYGASSYNSPLHF. The CDR3 bases are TGTGCCAGCAGTTTATACGGGGCTAGCTCCTATAATTCACCCCTCCACTTT. Complete variable domain (other parts from reference TRBV5-5 and TRBJ1-6): DAGVTQSPTHLIKTRGQQVTLRCSPISGHKSVSWYQQVLGQGPQFIFQYYEKEERGRGNFPDRFSARQFPNYSSELNVNALLLGDSALYLCASSLYGASSYNSPLHFGNGTRLTVT.

This chain connects TRBV19 to TRBJ1-2, with D unresolved. The CDR3 spans 12 residues. The germline V gene has CDR1 LNHDA and CDR2 SQIVND (reference sequence). Trimming took off 5 bases at V and 4 bases at J, with 8 bases between the two ends. CDR3 sequence: CASSPGLYGYTF. The CDR3 region has the DNA TGTGCCAGTAGTCCTGGACTCTATGGCTACACCTTC.

The chain links TRBV5-6 to TRBJ2-1; 9 bases are a match to TRBD1. Germline loops: CDR1 SGHDT, CDR2 YYEEEE. This CDR3 is 13 amino acids long. The V and J ends lost 2 bases and 9 bases, in that order; junction bases with no gene match: 3. The CDR3 bases are TGTGCCAGCAGCTTAGGACAGGGGTTTGAGCAGTTCTTC. Its translation: CASSLGQGFEQFF.

The gene calls are TRBV7-8 and TRBJ2-5; D could derive from TRBD1 or TRBD2 (5 bases each). Trimming took off 8 bases at V and 5 bases at J, with 27 bases between the two ends. Per the germline V gene, CDR1 is SGHVS and CDR2 is FQNEAQ. The CDR3 length is 17 residues. This CDR3 reads CASQVTILTGTGETQYF. CDR3 in DNA: TGTGCCAGCCAAGTAACCATCTTAACGGGGACGGGCGAGACCCAGTACTTC.

The chain has TRBV4-3 and TRBJ2-7; 7 positions agree with TRBD2. The CDR3 spans 15 residues. J lost 2 bases, V lost 0 bases, and 4 bases had no gene match. Germline-derived CDR1 and CDR2 are LGHNA and YSLEER. The CDR3 DNA reads TGCGCCAGCAGCCAAGACCGAGCGGGACCCTACGAGCAGTACTTC. It specifies CASSQDRAGPYEQYF.

In regard to this clone: The same CDR3 is also encoded by other DNA sequences in this sample. The CDR3 region is CASSLVDGNYGYTF. CDR3 in DNA: TGCGCCAGCAGCTTGGTGGACGGGAACTATGGCTACACCTTC. V and J are TRBV5-1 and TRBJ1-2; D is unresolved. The germline gives CDR1 SGHRS, CDR2 YFSETQ. V lost 0 bases and J 2 bases, leaving 8 bases between the germline ends. This CDR3 spans 14 amino acids.

This clone has only one observation. The CDR3 nucleotides read TGTGCCAGCAGCGTAGAAGTCGCGATACCCTACAATGAGCAGTTCTTC. Its translation: CASSVEVAIPYNEQFF. J is TRBJ2-1 and V is TRBV9; D not resolved. V was shortened by 0 bases and J by 2 bases, with 12 bases between the two germline ends. This CDR3 region has 16 residues. Germline loops: CDR1 SGDLS, CDR2 YYNGEE.

The chain recombines TRBV7-9 with TRBJ1-4, with a tentative D call TRBD1 (5 bases). CDR1 is SEHNR and CDR2 is FQNEAQ in the germline V gene (reference sequence). The CDR3 is made up of 15 amino acids. The ends were cut back, 5 bases at V and 8 bases at J, with 18 bases in the middle. The CDR3 loop is CASSQSTGGLEKLFF. The CDR3 DNA sequence: TGTGCCAGCAGCCAATCGACGGGGGGTTTGGAAAAACTGTTTTTT.

The genes are TRBV6-1 and TRBJ2-7; unclear D gene. V was pared by 1 base and J by 5 bases, with 6 bases between. The CDR3 covers 12 residues. In germline, CDR1 is MNHNS, CDR2 SASEGT. Here the CDR3 DNA reads TGTGCCAGCAGTGAAGGGTACCACGAGCAGTACTTC. Amino acid sequence: CASSEGYHEQYF.

CDR3 protein: CAIRGTGSSYEQYF. The DNA of the CDR3 is TGTGCCATCAGGGGGACAGGGAGCTCCTACGAGCAGTACTTC. V usage is TRBV10-3 and J usage is TRBJ2-7, with 9 nucleotides matching TRBD1. Germline values: CDR1 ENHRY, CDR2 SYGVKD. The CDR3 has 14 residues. The trim removed 6 bases at V and 0 bases at J, leaving 3 bases unmatched.